Listed below are T cell receptor beta chains from one sample, sequenced in a study of T cell responses to AZD1222 COVID-19 vaccine. Produced via immunoSEQ multiplex PCR; TCRdb's table is partial and in-frame only. This sample has some 170,000 clones, with around nine tenths found just once. The sequences come from peripheral blood, collected on day 0 of AZD1222 vaccination. These receptor sequences come from an adult in good health. CDR3s include the opening cysteine and the closing phenylalanine or tryptophan. The D gene is left open where the match is weak. For some rows the clone size is stated as once, few or many, or as a class when expanded; others skip it.

cdr3_nt cdr3_aa j_call v_call clone_size d_call
TGCGCCAGCAGCCAAGATCGACGGCCCCAGCAGTTCTTC CASSQDRRPQQFF TRBJ2-1 TRBV4-3 - -
TGTGCCAGCAGACCCGACAGGGTACAGCAGTTCTTC CASRPDRVQQFF TRBJ2-1 TRBV2 - TRBD1
TGTGCCAGTAGTGATACAGGGGCACCTGGAAACACCATATATTTT CASSDTGAPGNTIYF TRBJ1-3 TRBV19 - TRBD1
TGCGCCAGCAGCTTTTTGGGGAAGAACACCGGGGAGCTGTTTTTT CASSFLGKNTGELFF TRBJ2-2 TRBV5-1 - -
TGTGCCAGCAGCCAGACAGGGGAGCAGTACTTC CASSQTGEQYF TRBJ2-7 TRBV3-1/TRBV3-2 - TRBD1
TGTGCCAGCAGCGTAGACAGAGGCAGGGGCCGAGAGACCCAGTACTTC CASSVDRGRGRETQYF TRBJ2-5 TRBV9 once -
TGTGCCAGCAGCCAAGAAGAGGGTAGCCAGCAGTTCTTC CASSQEEGSQQFF TRBJ2-1 TRBV14 - -
TGTGCCAGCAGCATGGGGGTGGACTATGGCTACACCTTC CASSMGVDYGYTF TRBJ1-2 TRBV21-1 - -
TGTGCCAGCAGCCAAAGGCTTAATGAAAAACTGTTTTTT CASSQRLNEKLFF TRBJ1-4 TRBV3-1/TRBV3-2 - -
TGTGCCAGCAGTGAAGTTTCGGGACATTACAGCTATGGCTACACCTTC CASSEVSGHYSYGYTF TRBJ1-2 TRBV6-1 - -
TGCGCCAGCAGCCAGGTTATTGGGGACAGGGGCTATGGCTACACCTTC CASSQVIGDRGYGYTF TRBJ1-2 TRBV4-3 - TRBD1
TGTGCCAGCTCAAGAGGACAGAACAATGAGCAGTTCTTC CASSRGQNNEQFF TRBJ2-1 TRBV18 - -
TGTGCCAGCTCACCGGGGAGGCTAGCGGGTGACACCGGGGAGCTGTTTTTT CASSPGRLAGDTGELFF TRBJ2-2 TRBV18 - TRBD2
TGCGCCAGCAGCCTACAAGTGGACAGGGGAATAGATACGCAGTATTTT CASSLQVDRGIDTQYF TRBJ2-3 TRBV5-1 few TRBD1
TGCGCCAGCAAAATGAGACCCCTACCCGGAGAGACCCAGTACTTC CASKMRPLPGETQYF TRBJ2-5 TRBV5-1 once -
TGTGCCAGCAGCAACGAAGGACAGGCCCTCTATGGCTACACCTTC CASSNEGQALYGYTF TRBJ1-2 TRBV5-6 - TRBD1
TGTGCCAGTAGTTTTGGGGGCTTTAGCACAGATACGCAGTATTTT CASSFGGFSTDTQYF TRBJ2-3 TRBV19 - -
TGTGCCGCGGGACAGACTAGCACAGATACGCAGTATTTT CAAGQTSTDTQYF TRBJ2-3 TRBV24-1 - -
TGTGCCAGCAGCCAATCCACAGATTACTATGGCTACACCTTC CASSQSTDYYGYTF TRBJ1-2 TRBV11-2 - -
TGCAGCGCTATTCGGACAGGGGGCTACTCCAGTCGGCGCTACAATGAGCAGTTCTTC CSAIRTGGYSSRRYNEQFF TRBJ2-1 TRBV29-1 once TRBD1
TGTGCCAGCAGCCCGAGGGACTATAACACAGATACGCAGTATTTT CASSPRDYNTDTQYF TRBJ2-3 TRBV9 - TRBD2
TGTGCCAGCAGTGCAGCGGGAGTCTCTGAAGATACGCAGTATTTT CASSAAGVSEDTQYF TRBJ2-3 TRBV2 - TRBD2
TGTGCCAGCAGCCCGGGACTGCCGAACACCGGGGAGCTGTTTTTT CASSPGLPNTGELFF TRBJ2-2 TRBV3-1/TRBV3-2 - -
TGTGCCAGCAGCTTAGCAGGGGTAAATGGAAACACCATATATTTT CASSLAGVNGNTIYF TRBJ1-3 TRBV11-2 - -
TGTGCCAGCAGTTCCGGGGTCCTAGAGGGTGAAAAACTGTTTTTT CASSSGVLEGEKLFF TRBJ1-4 TRBV28 - -
TGTGCCAGCATTCGTCAGGGGGCCTCCTACAATGAGCAGTTCTTC CASIRQGASYNEQFF TRBJ2-1 TRBV28 - TRBD1
TGCGCCAGCAGCCAAGATAACGTCCCGAACACTGAAGCTTTCTTT CASSQDNVPNTEAFF TRBJ1-1 TRBV4-1 - -
TGCGCCAGCAGCTTGTCAGGGGTAGGAAAAAATGAGCAGTTCTTC CASSLSGVGKNEQFF TRBJ2-1 TRBV5-1 - -
TGTGCCAGCAGCGTAGGGATGGGGGGGACAGGCCGTCAGGCTGAAGCTTTCTTT CASSVGMGGTGRQAEAFF TRBJ1-1 TRBV9 once TRBD1
TGTGCCAGCAACTCTCCCCGAGGCATTAACTATGGCTACACCTTC CASNSPRGINYGYTF TRBJ1-2 TRBV11-2 - -
TGTGCCACCAAGGCCCCATCAGGGGGCGCCGTCTATGGCTACACCTTC CATKAPSGGAVYGYTF TRBJ1-2 TRBV19 - TRBD1
TGTGCCAGTGGCAGCCGGTATGTGAACATTCAGTACTTC CASGSRYVNIQYF TRBJ2-4 TRBV19 - -
TGTGCCATCAGTGAGTCGTGGTCGAACACTGAAGCTTTCTTT CAISESWSNTEAFF TRBJ1-1 TRBV10-3 - -
TGTGCCAGCAGCGTCGGGAATGATGAGCAGTTCTTC CASSVGNDEQFF TRBJ2-1 TRBV7-3 - -
TGTGCCAGCAGCTTACTGGTTCAACAGGGGGCCGGAGATACGCAGTATTTT CASSLLVQQGAGDTQYF TRBJ2-3 TRBV7-3 - TRBD1
TGCGCCAGCAGCCAAGAGGAGAGGGTCGGAGGTGAGCAGTTCTTC CASSQEERVGGEQFF TRBJ2-1 TRBV4-3 - -
TGTGCCAGCAGCCCCACTGGGGTGAACACCGGGGAGCTGTTTTTT CASSPTGVNTGELFF TRBJ2-2 TRBV4-2 - -
TGTGCCACCAGTATAAACGTAGGTTCACCCCTCCACTTT CATSINVGSPLHF TRBJ1-6 TRBV24-1 - -
TGTGCCAGCAGCCAAGGCGACAGGGTCAATGAGCAGTTCTTC CASSQGDRVNEQFF TRBJ2-1 TRBV4-2 - TRBD1
TGTGCCAGCTCACCTTGGGCGGACAGGGCAGATACGCAGTATTTT CASSPWADRADTQYF TRBJ2-3 TRBV18 - TRBD1
TGTGCCAGTAGTACTCCTCCTGACAGGCCGGGGTCCTACGAGCAGTACTTC CASSTPPDRPGSYEQYF TRBJ2-7 TRBV19 few -
TGTGCCAGCAGTTTCGGGGGATTCGCCTCCTACGAGCAGTACTTC CASSFGGFASYEQYF TRBJ2-7 TRBV28 - -
TGTGCCAGCAGCTTGTTCCGGGAACCTAGCAATCAGCCCCAGCATTTT CASSLFREPSNQPQHF TRBJ1-5 TRBV5-8 - -
TGTGCCAGCAGTAAAACAGGGTGGGGATCGACCCAGTACTTC CASSKTGWGSTQYF TRBJ2-5 TRBV9 - -
TGTGCCAGCAAACCCTTAGCGGGGGGGGCAACAGATACGCAGTATTTT CASKPLAGGATDTQYF TRBJ2-3 TRBV2 - TRBD2